This T cell receptor beta chain was profiled in a study of cytomegalovirus exposure and HLA in healthy donors. Study at large: Later analysis reported that the 120 validation repertoires shared the platform of the approximately 670 first-cohort repertoires. The study, taken as a whole, reports: Some TCR beta chains (roughly 160 of them) were listed as cytomegalovirus-associated. Generally TCR sequences proved uncommon, though certain public TCRs appeared in numerous donors. The classifier, whose performance was assessed in both the original and validation cohorts, reportedly diagnosed cytomegalovirus status with high specificity and sensitivity.

The CDR3 is 12 amino acids. Trimming shortened V by 5 bases and J by 4 bases, and 9 bases separated the two germline ends. Germline CDR1 and CDR2: SGHVS and FQNEAQ. Sequenced by immunoSEQ multiplex PCR; TCRdb stores in-frame clones only, minus some. Here the sample spans about 260,000 clones, 90% being singletons. This clone was recorded only once. What it recognizes is unknown. This receptor was obtained from a woman in her twenties or thirties in good health and CMV-seronegative. The rearrangement uses TRBV7-8 and TRBJ2-7; D is ambiguous. Sequences were obtained from PBMCs. The CDR3 spells CASSITAYEQYF. The CDR3 DNA sequence: TGTGCCAGCAGCATCACTGCATACGAGCAGTACTTC.